Sequencing of this TCR beta chain was carried out in a study of cytomegalovirus exposure and HLA in healthy donors. The ends were cut back, 1 base at V and 6 bases at J, with 16 bases in the middle. The germline gives CDR1 LNHDA, CDR2 SQIVND (reference sequence). The CDR3 runs to 15 residues. PCR was performed using 60 Vbeta and 13 Jbeta primers. TCRdb's copy holds only in-frame clones and misses some; the assay was immunoSEQ multiplex PCR. The data contain some 91,000 clones, about 89% of them seen just once; the ten biggest clones take up approximately 10%. Points from the study as a whole: About 87% or about 30% of the time was how often most TCR beta V segments were productive, according to an earlier analysis.

Only one count was recorded for this clone. Its antigen is unknown. The sequenced material came from PBMCs. This TCR was recovered from a young man in good health and CMV-seropositive. The V call is TRBV19, the J call TRBJ2-7; maybe TRBD1 (6 bases). In DNA, the CDR3 is TGTGCCAGTAGTATAGGGGGCAGGGGCGCCGTCGAGCAGTACTTC. Translated: CASSIGGRGAVEQYF.